This T cell receptor (beta chain) was profiled in a study of T cell clonotyping in hematopoietic cell transplantation. Generated by immunoSEQ multiplex PCR, the TCRdb table keeps only in-frame clones and is missing some. The table records approximately 8,800 clones, approximately 93% of them present only once. With 5 bases removed from V and 10 bases from J, the gap between germline ends came to 23 bases. The CDR3 consists of 16 residues. CDR1 is MDHEN and CDR2 is SYDVKM in the germline V gene. This material consisted of PBMCs, taken 100 days after allogeneic stem cell transplant. This chain connects TRBV28 to TRBJ1-4, with D perhaps matching TRBD1 (5 bases). The sequence derives from a male patient between 50 and 60 years old who had an allogeneic stem cell transplant from a related donor, so T cells may come from the graft donor. Some clones in this sample may be carry-over from other donors' samples. CDR3 region: CASSPRRRGGMGKLFF. The CDR3 nucleotides are TGTGCCAGCAGTCCCCGGCGGCGGGGGGGAATGGGAAAACTGTTTTTT. The entire variable domain, with the rest obtained from reference TRBV28 and TRBJ1-4, is as follows: DVKVTQSSRYLVKRTGEKVFLECVQDMDHENMFWYRQDPGLGLRLIYFSYDVKMKEKGDIPEGYSVSREKKERFSLILESASTNQTSMYLCASSPRRRGGMGKLFFGSGTQLSVL.